This TCR beta chain came from a study of T cells in localized non-small cell lung cancer. Sequencing used immunoSEQ multiplex PCR; TCRdb keeps in-frame clones, though not all of them. The sample gives tens of thousands of clones, about 88% of which show up once; 1.3% is in the top ten. The CDR3 is made up of 16 amino acids. The V and J ends lost 0 bases and 4 bases, in that order; junction bases with no gene match: 8. The germline V gene encodes CDR1 LGHNA and CDR2 YSLEER. For this clone: Its target is not known.

Study-wide results and caveats: For the top 100 tumor clones, a median roughly 56 also appeared in adjacent lung. Among the tissues sampled, uninvolved adjacent lung had the highest T cell clonality, above tumor. Sequencing was restricted to one tumor region; therefore, heterogeneity remains possible.

The receptor's source is a female donor at least 60 years old with stage I lung adenocarcinoma. The material was peripheral blood, obtained before any cancer treatment. This chain uses TRBV4-3 with TRBJ2-7, with 8 bases fitting TRBD2. CDR3 sequence (DNA): TGCGCCAGCAGCCAAGACTTGGCCGGGAGGGGGTACGAGCAGTACTTC. This gives the protein CASSQDLAGRGYEQYF.